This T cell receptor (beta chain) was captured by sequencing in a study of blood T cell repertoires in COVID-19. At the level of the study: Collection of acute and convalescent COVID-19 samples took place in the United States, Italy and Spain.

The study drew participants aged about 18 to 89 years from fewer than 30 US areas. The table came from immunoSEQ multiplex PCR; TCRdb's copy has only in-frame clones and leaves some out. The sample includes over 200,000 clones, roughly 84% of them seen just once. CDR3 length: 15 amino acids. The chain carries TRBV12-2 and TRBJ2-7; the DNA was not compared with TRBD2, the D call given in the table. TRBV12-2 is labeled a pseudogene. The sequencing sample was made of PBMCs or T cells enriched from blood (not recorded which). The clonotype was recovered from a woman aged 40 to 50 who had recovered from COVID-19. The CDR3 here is CASRSVAGGPGEQYV. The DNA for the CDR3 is TGTGCAAGTCGCTCTGTAGCGGGAGGGCCCGGCGAGCAGTACGTC.